This T cell receptor (beta chain) was found in a study of radiotherapy plus CTLA-4 blockade in lung cancer. Overall study context: Patients showed objective responses in 18% of cases, and disease control was achieved by less than 35%.

This CDR3 spans 14 amino acids. From germline, CDR1 is SGHVS and CDR2 FNYEAQ. The assay was immunoSEQ multiplex PCR, and TCRdb's table has in-frame clones only and misses some. The table includes 39,000 or so clones, about 70% detected once. Ipilimumab-mediated CTLA-4 blockade plus focal radiation was given to patients having chemo-refractory metastatic non-small-cell lung cancer. Concerning this clone itself: One junction end disagrees with the germline gene, perhaps due to a read error.

The starting material was peripheral blood, obtained from a patient treated with radiotherapy plus ipilimumab. This TCR derives from a human donor with non-small cell lung cancer who had stable disease on radiotherapy plus ipilimumab. The chain employs TRBV7-6 and TRBJ1-6; the D gene is possibly TRBD1 (5 bases). This CDR3 is CAGSFLRADSPLHF. The DNA of the CDR3 is TGTGCCGGCAGCTTCCTCAGGGCAGATTCACCCCTCCACTTT.